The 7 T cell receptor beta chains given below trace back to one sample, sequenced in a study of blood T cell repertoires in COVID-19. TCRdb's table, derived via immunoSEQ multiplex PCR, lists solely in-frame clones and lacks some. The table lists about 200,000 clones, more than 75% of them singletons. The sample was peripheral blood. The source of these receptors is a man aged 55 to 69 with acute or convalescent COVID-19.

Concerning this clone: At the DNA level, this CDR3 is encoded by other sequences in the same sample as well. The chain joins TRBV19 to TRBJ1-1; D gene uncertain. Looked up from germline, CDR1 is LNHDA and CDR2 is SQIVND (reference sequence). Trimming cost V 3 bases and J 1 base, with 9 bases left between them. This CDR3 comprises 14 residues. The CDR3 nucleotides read TGTGCCAGTAGTATTGACACCCAGAACACTGAAGCTTTCTTT. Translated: CASSIDTQNTEAFF.

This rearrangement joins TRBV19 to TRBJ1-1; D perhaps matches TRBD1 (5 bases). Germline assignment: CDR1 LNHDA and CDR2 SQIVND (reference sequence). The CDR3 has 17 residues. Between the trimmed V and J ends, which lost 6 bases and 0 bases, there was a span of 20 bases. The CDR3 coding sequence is TGTGCCAGTAGCAGGAGGAACCGGGGGAGGCTGAACACTGAAGCTTTCTTT. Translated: CASSRRNRGRLNTEAFF.

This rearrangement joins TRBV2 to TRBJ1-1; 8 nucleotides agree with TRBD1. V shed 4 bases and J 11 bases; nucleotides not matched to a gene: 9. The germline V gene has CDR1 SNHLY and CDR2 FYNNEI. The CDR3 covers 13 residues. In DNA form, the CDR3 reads TGTGCCAGCAGTGGTCCCGGGACAGGTCGGGCTTTCTTT. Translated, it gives CASSGPGTGRAFF. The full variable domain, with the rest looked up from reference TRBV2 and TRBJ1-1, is EPEVTQTPSHQVTQMGQEVILRCVPISNHLYFYWYRQILGQKVEFLVSFYNNEISEKSEIFDDQFSVERPDGSNFTLKIRSTKLEDSAMYFCASSGPGTGRAFFGQGTRLTVV.

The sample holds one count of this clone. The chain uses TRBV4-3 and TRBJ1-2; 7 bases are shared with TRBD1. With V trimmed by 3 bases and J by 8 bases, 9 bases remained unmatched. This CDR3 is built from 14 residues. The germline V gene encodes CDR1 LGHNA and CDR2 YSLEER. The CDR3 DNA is TGCGCCAGCAGCCAGCGGGACAGAGGTGTCGGCTACACCTTC. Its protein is CASSQRDRGVGYTF.

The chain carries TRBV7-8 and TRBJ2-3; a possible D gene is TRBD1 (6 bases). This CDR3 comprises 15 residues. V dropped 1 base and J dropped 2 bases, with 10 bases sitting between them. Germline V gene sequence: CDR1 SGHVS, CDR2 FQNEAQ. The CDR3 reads CASSLDRVPTDTQYF. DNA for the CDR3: TGTGCCAGCAGCTTAGACAGGGTGCCCACAGATACGCAGTATTTT.

The CDR3 bases are TGTGCCAGCTCCGGGACAGGGAATTCACCCCTCCACTTT. Encoded protein: CASSGTGNSPLHF. J is TRBJ1-6 and V is TRBV18; TRBD1 aligns across 9 bases. V lost 6 bases to trimming and J lost 7 bases; unmatched junction nucleotides: 1. Germline V gene data show CDR1 as KGHSH and CDR2 as LQKENI. CDR3 length: 13 residues.

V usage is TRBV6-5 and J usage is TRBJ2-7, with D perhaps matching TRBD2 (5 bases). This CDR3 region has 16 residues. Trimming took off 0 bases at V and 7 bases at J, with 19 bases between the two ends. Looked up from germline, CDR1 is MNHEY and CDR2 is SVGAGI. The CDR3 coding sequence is TGTGCCAGCAGTTACTCGTTTTCGGGGATGATCAGGGAGCAGTACTTC. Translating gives CASSYSFSGMIREQYF.